This T cell receptor beta chain came from a study of blood T cell repertoires in COVID-19. The wider study: Samples taken during acute and convalescent COVID-19 were collected in the United States, Italy and Spain.

Some clones are missing from TCRdb's copy, which holds only in-frame ones; the method was immunoSEQ multiplex PCR. The sample records some 26,000 clones, roughly four fifths being singletons. The sequence came from a man between 65 and 85 years old with acute or convalescent COVID-19. Source material: peripheral blood.

The CDR3 DNA reads as TGTGCCAGCAGTTTATACAGCTATAATGAAAAACTGTTTTTT. It encodes CASSLYSYNEKLFF. The chain has TRBV28 and TRBJ1-4; no clear D gene. This CDR3 is 14 amino acids long. The germline V gene encodes CDR1 MDHEN and CDR2 SYDVKM. Trimming took off 1 base at V and 4 bases at J, with 7 bases between the two ends.